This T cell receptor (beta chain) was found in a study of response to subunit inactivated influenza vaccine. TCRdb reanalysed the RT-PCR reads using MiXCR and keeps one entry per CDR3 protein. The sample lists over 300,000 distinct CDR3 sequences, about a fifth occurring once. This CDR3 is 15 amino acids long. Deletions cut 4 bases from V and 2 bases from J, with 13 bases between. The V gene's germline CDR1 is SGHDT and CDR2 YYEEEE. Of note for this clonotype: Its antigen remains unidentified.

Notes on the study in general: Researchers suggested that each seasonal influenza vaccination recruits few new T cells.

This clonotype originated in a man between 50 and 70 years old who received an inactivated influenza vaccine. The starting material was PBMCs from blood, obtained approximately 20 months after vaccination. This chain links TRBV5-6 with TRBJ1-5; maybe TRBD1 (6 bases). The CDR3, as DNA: TGTGCCAGCAGCGCCATGGCAGGGGGCAATCAGCCCCAGCATTTT. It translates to CASSAMAGGNQPQHF.